The T cell receptor (beta chain) described here comes from a study of brain metastases from non-small cell lung cancer. General observations from the study: Compared with their matched primary tumors, roughly 64% of brain metastases showed expanded T-cell clones.

V was pared by 4 bases and J by 8 bases, with 11 bases between. Looked up from germline, CDR1 is SGHNT and CDR2 is YYREEE (reference sequence). The CDR3 is 12 residues long. In regard to this clone: No antigen is known for it.

TCRdb's copy holds only in-frame clones and misses some; the assay was immunoSEQ multiplex PCR. The table shows just over 750 clones, with approximately 86% occurring only once. The sequenced sample consisted of tissue from a brain metastasis. This TCR was recovered from a donor at least 40 years old with non-small cell lung cancer. V is TRBV5-4 and J is TRBJ2-3; TRBD1 might be the D (5 bases). The CDR3 here is CASSTRVGTQYF. Written as DNA, the CDR3 is TGTGCCAGCAGCACCAGGGTGGGTACGCAGTATTTT.